The clone carrying this T cell receptor beta chain was seen only once. The source of the sample is a study of blood T cells in healthy people across ages. Study background: With template switching, about one barcoded beta molecule was captured per two T cells.

J was trimmed by 2 bases and V by 2 bases; bases with no gene match: 10. Germline V CDR1 and CDR2: SEHNR, FQNEAQ (reference sequence). The CDR3 spans 17 residues. Next came a second PCR, run for about 6 to 12 cycles, which used a sample-barcoded 5' primer along with a J-beta primer mix. Researchers report that a template-switch adaptor with 12 random nucleotides tagged each cDNA molecule. TCRdb processed the 5' RACE reads anew with MiXCR; each CDR3 protein has one entry. The sample has 1,300,000 or so distinct CDR3 sequences; around 59% are singletons. The specimen sequenced was blood. This chain links TRBV7-9 with TRBJ2-3; TRBD2 matches 7 bases. This sequence was found in a man aged 18 to 29 in good health. As DNA, the CDR3 is TGTGCCAGCAGCTTATACCGGAGCGGGGATGACACAGATACGCAGTATTTT. As protein: CASSLYRSGDDTDTQYF.